This T cell receptor (beta chain) stems from a study of T cell therapy after organ transplantation. Study details: T cells were expanded two to three weeks with 30 CMV class I/II epitopes. Patients received a median of 1.92 x 10^8 CMV-specific T cells over 2 to 6 infusions.

Findings and limits, study-wide: Pretherapy CD8 clonality inversely correlated with its fold change after therapy.

Libraries were prepared by immunoSEQ multiplex PCR; TCRdb keeps only in-frame clonotypes and omits some of them. Among 45,000 to 50,000 clones, 94% were seen once, and the ten largest hold around 3.2%. Notes on this clone: What it binds is unknown.

The material was CD8+ T cells from blood, obtained before autologous CMV-specific T cell therapy. The source is a human patient who had received a solid organ transplant and had CMV disease.

For the CDR3, the DNA is TGCGCCAGCAGCTACTCGGACAGGGACACTGAAGCTTTCTTT. Residues: CASSYSDRDTEAFF. This chain links TRBV5-1 with TRBJ1-1; TRBD1 aligns across 8 bases. After removal of 3 bases from V and 3 bases from J, the junction contained 4 bases not matched to a gene. The CDR3 totals 14 residues. Per the germline V gene, CDR1 is SGHRS and CDR2 is YFSETQ.